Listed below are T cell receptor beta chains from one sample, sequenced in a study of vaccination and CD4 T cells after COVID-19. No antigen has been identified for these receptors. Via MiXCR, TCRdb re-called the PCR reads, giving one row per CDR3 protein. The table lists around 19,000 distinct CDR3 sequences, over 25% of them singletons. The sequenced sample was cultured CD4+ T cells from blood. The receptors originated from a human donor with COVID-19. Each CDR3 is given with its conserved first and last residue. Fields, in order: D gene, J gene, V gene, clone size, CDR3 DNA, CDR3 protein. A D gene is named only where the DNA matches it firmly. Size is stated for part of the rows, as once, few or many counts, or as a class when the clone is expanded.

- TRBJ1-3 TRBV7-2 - TGTGCCAGCAGTCAAAGCGTTACAGGGACTGGAAACACCATATATTTT CASSQSVTGTGNTIYF
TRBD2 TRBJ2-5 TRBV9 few TGTGCCAGCAGCGTAGCTTCTAGCGGGGGGAAACAAGAGACCCAGTACTTC CASSVASSGGKQETQYF
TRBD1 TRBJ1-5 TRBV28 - TGTGCCAGCAGTAGAACGGGACAGTTCAATCAGCCCCAGCATTTT CASSRTGQFNQPQHF
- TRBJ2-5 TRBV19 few TGTGCCAGTAGTATAGACGCAGAGACCCAGTACTTC CASSIDAETQYF
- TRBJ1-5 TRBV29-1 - TGCAGCTCGCGAGGGGGGTTTAGCAATCAGCCCCAGCATTTT CSSRGGFSNQPQHF
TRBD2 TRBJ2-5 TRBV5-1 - TGCGCCAGCGCGGGACTAGTCGCAGAGACCCAGTACTTC CASAGLVAETQYF
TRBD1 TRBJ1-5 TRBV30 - TGTGCCTGGAGTTGGGGACAGACTTATAGCAATCAGCCCCAGCATTTT CAWSWGQTYSNQPQHF
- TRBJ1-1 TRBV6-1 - TGTGCCAGCCAAACATGGAACACTGAAGCTTTCTTT CASQTWNTEAFF
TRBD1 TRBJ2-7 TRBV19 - TGTGCCAGTAGTATAGACACCGGGACAGGGGGCTACGAGCAGTACTTC CASSIDTGTGGYEQYF
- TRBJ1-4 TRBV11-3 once TGTGCCAGCAGCTTATTGGCAGGGAATGAAAAACTGTTTTTT CASSLLAGNEKLFF